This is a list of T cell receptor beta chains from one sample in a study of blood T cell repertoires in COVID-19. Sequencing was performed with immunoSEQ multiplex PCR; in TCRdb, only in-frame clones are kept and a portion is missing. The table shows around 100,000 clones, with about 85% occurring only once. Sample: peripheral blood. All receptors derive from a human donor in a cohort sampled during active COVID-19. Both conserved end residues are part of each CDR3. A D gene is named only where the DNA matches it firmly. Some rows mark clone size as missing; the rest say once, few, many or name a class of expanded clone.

CASSVSTGGMETQYF TGCGCCAGCAGCGTTTCTACAGGGGGCATGGAGACCCAGTACTTC 15 TRBJ2-5 - TRBV5-1 TRBD1
CASTLSLGGYGYTF TGTGCCAGCACCCTAAGCTTAGGGGGATATGGCTACACCTTC 14 TRBJ1-2 - TRBV6-5 -
CASSPHKGATNYGYTF TGTGCCAGCTCACCACATAAAGGGGCTACTAACTATGGCTACACCTTC 16 TRBJ1-2 - TRBV18 -
CASSLTGGFYNEQFF TGTGCCAGCAGCTTAACGGGGGGATTTTACAATGAGCAGTTCTTC 15 TRBJ2-1 - TRBV7-3 -
CASSLMEGTEAFF TGTGCCAGCAGTTTGATGGAGGGCACTGAAGCTTTCTTT 13 TRBJ1-1 - TRBV12-3/TRBV12-4 -
CASSLLQGANSPLHF TGTGCCAGCAGCTTGCTGCAGGGGGCAAATTCACCCCTCCACTTT 15 TRBJ1-6 few TRBV5-6 TRBD1
CASSQIIAGGEQFF TGTGCCAGCAGCCAGATTATAGCGGGAGGTGAGCAGTTCTTC 14 TRBJ2-1 - TRBV11-2 TRBD2
CASSILAEETQYF TGTGCCAGTAGTATCCTAGCGGAAGAGACCCAGTACTTC 13 TRBJ2-5 - TRBV19 TRBD2
CASSRGTSGTGSREQYF TGTGCCAGCAGTCGCGGGACTAGCGGGACCGGATCGAGGGAGCAGTACTTC 17 TRBJ2-7 - TRBV6-6 TRBD2
CASSFPGTGVLYF TGTGCCAGCAGTTTCCCCGGGACAGGAGTTCTGTACTTC 13 TRBJ2-7 - TRBV27 TRBD1
CASSSGQTYEQYF TGCGCCAGCAGCTCCGGACAGACCTACGAGCAGTACTTC 13 TRBJ2-7 - TRBV5-1 -
CASSVDRASSTKQYF TGTGCCAGCAGCGTAGACAGGGCCTCTTCTACGAAGCAGTACTTC 15 TRBJ2-7 - TRBV5-4 TRBD1
CASSYRDRDGYTF TGTGCCAGCAGTTACAGGGACAGGGATGGCTACACCTTC 13 TRBJ1-2 - TRBV6-5 TRBD1
CASSLARTSGRTSLGETQYF TGTGCCAGCAGCTTAGCGCGGACTAGCGGGAGAACGTCGTTAGGAGAGACCCAGTACTTC 20 TRBJ2-5 - TRBV7-2 TRBD2
CASSRFSGANVLTF TGTGCCAGCAGCCGGTTCTCTGGGGCCAACGTCCTGACTTTC 14 TRBJ2-6 - TRBV6-5 -
CASSPLGQGNQPQHF TGCGCCAGCAGCCCGCTGGGACAGGGGAATCAGCCCCAGCATTTT 15 TRBJ1-5 - TRBV5-1 TRBD1
CAISESREGYEQYF TGTGCCATCAGTGAGTCGAGGGAGGGCTACGAGCAGTACTTC 14 TRBJ2-7 few TRBV10-3 TRBD2
CASSPRGNTEAFF TGCGCCAGCAGCCCCAGGGGAAACACTGAAGCTTTCTTT 13 TRBJ1-1 few TRBV5-1 -
CASSLGSSGGAGETQYF TGCGCCAGCAGCTTGGGTTCCAGCGGGGGGGCCGGAGAGACCCAGTACTTC 17 TRBJ2-5 - TRBV5-1 TRBD2
CASRGGPGLYNEQFF TGCGCCAGCCGCGGGGGACCTGGGCTGTACAATGAGCAGTTCTTC 15 TRBJ2-1 - TRBV10-2 TRBD2
CASSLALLSMNTEAFF TGTGCCAGCAGCTTGGCCCTTTTGAGTATGAACACTGAAGCTTTCTTT 16 TRBJ1-1 - TRBV5-6 -
CASSPRPTGGAFF TGTGCCAGCAGCCCTAGACCCACTGGTGGAGCTTTCTTT 13 TRBJ1-1 - TRBV3-1/TRBV3-2 -
CASSVVTGLNTGELFF TGTGCCAGCAGCGTAGTGACGGGTCTGAACACCGGGGAGCTGTTTTTT 16 TRBJ2-2 - TRBV9 -
CASSPETGRKFF TGTGCCAGCAGCCCAGAGACCGGGAGGAAGTTCTTC 12 TRBJ2-1 - TRBV11-2 TRBD2
CASSPSRGDEQYF TGTGCCAGCAGCCCGTCCAGGGGCGACGAGCAGTACTTC 13 TRBJ2-7 once TRBV6-2/TRBV6-3 -
CASSPPGLAETTGELFF TGCGCCAGCAGCCCACCCGGACTAGCGGAGACCACCGGGGAGCTGTTTTTT 17 TRBJ2-2 many TRBV5-1 TRBD2
CASTPFGQNGESQYF TGTGCCAGCACCCCTTTCGGACAGAACGGAGAGTCCCAGTACTTC 15 TRBJ2-5 - TRBV6-6 -
CASSLRSGSYNEQFF TGTGCCAGCAGCTTACGGAGCGGATCCTACAATGAGCAGTTCTTC 15 TRBJ2-1 - TRBV7-9 -
CASSDRNTEAFF TGTGCCAGCAGCGACAGGAACACTGAAGCTTTCTTT 12 TRBJ1-1 - TRBV6-5 -